The clone carrying this TCR beta chain was counted between two and nine times. The data originate from a study of chemoradiotherapy in HPV16-positive cancers. V was shortened by 2 bases and J by 2 bases, with 4 bases between the two germline ends. The length of the CDR3 is 12 residues. CDR1 is SEHNR, CDR2 FQNEAQ, per germline (reference sequence). Samples were taken several times over chemoradiotherapy. Repertoires were generated with immunoSEQ multiplex PCR, while TCRdb's copy carries only in-frame clones and drops some. The repertoire has some 34,000 clones, about 85% of them found once; the top ten carry 2.1%.

The chain couples TRBV7-9 to TRBJ2-7; D uncertain. The receptor's source is a human donor with HPV-associated anogenital cancer. Sequenced here: blood, sampled from a patient who underwent chemoradiotherapy. The CDR3 region is CASSLTAYEQYF. The CDR3 DNA follows: TGTGCCAGCAGCTTAACAGCCTACGAGCAGTACTTC.